The 18 T cell receptor beta chains below come from one sample, sequenced in a study of CD8 T cells in Susac syndrome. With random hexamers, roughly 0.5 to 1 ug RNA was reverse transcribed. TCRdb analysed the immunoSEQ multiplex PCR reads with MiXCR anew, one entry per CDR3 protein. Of around 190,000 distinct CDR3 sequences in the sample, 80% to 95% were seen once. Sample: CD4+ T cells from PBMCs. Source of these receptors: a human donor in good health.

The V call is TRBV27, the J call TRBJ1-6; 8 bases map to TRBD1. The CDR3 is 19 residues long. The germline V gene encodes CDR1 MNHEY and CDR2 SMNVEV (reference sequence). Germline trimming cut 2 bases from V and 0 bases from J; bases unmatched to any gene: 9. The CDR3 DNA is TGTGCCAGCAGTTTACTAGCGTCTACAGGGGGCTCCTATAATTCACCCCTCCACTTT. It yields the protein CASSLLASTGGSYNSPLHF.

This chain uses TRBV28 with TRBJ2-6, with D maybe TRBD1 (6 bases). V lost 4 bases and J lost 0, with 13 bases in between. The CDR3 sequence is 17 residues long. Germline CDR1 and CDR2: MDHEN and SYDVKM. CDR3: CASSSTPQGSGANVLTF. CDR3 in DNA: TGTGCCAGCAGTTCCACACCACAGGGCTCTGGGGCCAACGTCCTGACTTTC.

The chain carries TRBV28 and TRBJ2-5; 15 positions agree with TRBD2. Per the germline V gene, CDR1 is MDHEN and CDR2 is SYDVKM. V lost 2 bases to trimming and J lost 4 bases; unmatched junction nucleotides: 8. The CDR3 extends over 18 amino acids. CDR3: CASSLPGLAGGLGETQYF. The CDR3 nucleotides are TGTGCCAGCAGTTTACCAGGACTAGCGGGGGGGCTGGGAGAGACCCAGTACTTC.

This clonotype was recorded only once. The CDR3 sequence is CSARDGTVNTEAFF. The CDR3 DNA is TGCAGTGCTAGAGATGGGACGGTGAACACTGAAGCTTTCTTT. This chain links TRBV20-1 with TRBJ1-1; the D gene is possibly TRBD1 (5 bases). CDR3 size: 14 residues. The V gene's germline CDR1 is DFQATT and CDR2 SNEGSKA (reference sequence). Deletions cut 0 bases from V and 0 bases from J, with 8 bases between.

The table lists this clonotype with a count of one. The chain carries TRBV28 and TRBJ2-6, with 7 bases matching TRBD2. From germline, CDR1 is MDHEN and CDR2 SYDVKM. The junction had 10 bases not matched to a gene; V was cut back by 11 bases and J by 3 bases. This CDR3 contains 15 residues. DNA for the CDR3: TGTGCCGGGAGGGACTCTTCGAGTGGGGCCAACGTCCTGACTTTC. Translation: CAGRDSSSGANVLTF.

The chain carries TRBV5-1 and TRBJ1-4, with D uncertain. Germline CDR1 is SGHRS and CDR2 is YFSETQ. Trimming cost V 2 bases and J 6 bases, with 11 bases left between them. This CDR3 is 14 amino acids long. The CDR3 is CASSFRPVDEKLFF. The CDR3 region has the DNA TGCGCCAGCAGCTTTCGGCCGGTTGATGAAAAACTGTTTTTT.

This clonotype was counted once. This chain links TRBV20-1 with TRBJ2-7; 7 bases are shared with TRBD2. Trimming removed 7 bases from V and 3 bases from J; junction bases left unmatched: 9. Germline V CDR1 and CDR2: DFQATT, SNEGSKA (reference sequence). The CDR3 has 13 residues. CDR3 in DNA: TGCAGTGACCACGTCCGGGGGGTCTACGAGCAGTACGTC. As protein: CSDHVRGVYEQYV.

This clonotype was recorded only once. The V call is TRBV6-5, the J call TRBJ1-6, with D perhaps matching TRBD1 (5 bases). Germline CDR1 and CDR2: MNHEY and SVGAGI. The CDR3 runs 14 residues. The V and J ends lost 4 bases and 13 bases respectively, with 17 bases between them. The CDR3 DNA follows: TGTGCCAGCAGTTTCGGTGACAGAAGGAGGCCCCTCCACTTT. It encodes CASSFGDRRRPLHF.

This clonotype was seen just once. The chain uses TRBV7-2 and TRBJ1-1; possible D gene TRBD1, 6 bases. Trimming left V 2 bases short and J 5 bases short, with 9 bases between. CDR1 SGHTA and CDR2 FQGNSA come from the germline V gene. The length of the CDR3 is 13 residues. The CDR3 protein is CASSLYQGTEAFF. CDR3 DNA: TGTGCCAGCAGCTTATATCAGGGGACTGAAGCTTTCTTT. The whole variable domain, filled in from reference TRBV7-2 and TRBJ1-1, reads GAGVSQSPSNKVTEKGKDVELRCDPISGHTALYWYRQSLGQGLEFLIYFQGNSAPDKSGLPSDRFSAERTGGSVSTLTIQRTQQEDSAVYLCASSLYQGTEAFFGQGTRLTVV.

The gene calls are TRBV6-6 and TRBJ1-2; D unresolved. Germline V CDR1 and CDR2: MNHNY, SVGAGI (reference sequence). V shed 2 bases and J shed 14 bases, with 12 bases lying between them. The CDR3 is 11 residues long. CDR3 protein: CASSYQAQWTF. The CDR3 DNA reads TGTGCCAGCAGTTACCAAGCCCAATGGACCTTC.

The chain employs TRBV12-3 or TRBV12-4 and TRBJ1-2; D not resolved. The CDR3 totals 14 residues. Between the trimmed V and J ends, which lost 1 base and 7 bases, there was a span of 13 bases. The CDR3 DNA reads TGTGCCAGCAGTTTAGACGGCGGGGTGGGTGGCTACACCTTC. It yields the protein CASSLDGGVGGYTF.

This clonotype was counted once. The chain joins TRBV2 to TRBJ1-1, with a tentative D call TRBD1 (5 bases). V was trimmed by 2 bases and J by 4 bases, leaving 11 bases between them. The CDR3 loop spans 14 amino acids. Germline V CDR1 and CDR2: SNHLY, FYNNEI. Here the CDR3 reads CASSENGGTTEAFF. As DNA, the CDR3 is TGTGCCAGCAGTGAAAATGGAGGGACCACTGAAGCTTTCTTT.

The chain has TRBV5-1 and TRBJ1-4; D possibly corresponds to TRBD1 (5 bases). Germline V gene data show CDR1 as SGHRS and CDR2 as YFSETQ. Trimming shortened V by 2 bases and J by 7 bases, and 15 bases separated the two germline ends. The CDR3 is made up of 15 amino acids. In nucleotides, the CDR3 is TGCGCCAGCAGCTTAACAGGACCCGGGGTTGAAAAACTGTTTTTT. This codes for CASSLTGPGVEKLFF. The full variable domain, with the rest looked up from reference TRBV5-1 and TRBJ1-4, is KAGVTQTPRYLIKTRGQQVTLSCSPISGHRSVSWYQQTPGQGLQFLFEYFSETQRNKGNFPGRFSGRQFSNSRSEMNVSTLELGDSALYLCASSLTGPGVEKLFFGSGTQLSVL.

The chain uses TRBV9 and TRBJ2-5; 10 bases match TRBD2. Germline-derived CDR1 and CDR2 are SGDLS and YYNGEE. The trim removed 4 bases at V and 2 bases at J, leaving 8 bases unmatched. This CDR3 contains 16 residues. The CDR3 reads CASSSRGAGGQETQYF. The CDR3 bases are TGTGCCAGCAGCTCCCGTGGAGCGGGGGGGCAAGAGACCCAGTACTTC.

This chain uses TRBV12-3 or TRBV12-4 with TRBJ1-1; perhaps TRBD1 as D (6 bases). Trimming stripped 7 bases from V and 6 bases from J, with 18 bases between. The CDR3 covers 14 residues. Here the CDR3 DNA reads TGTGCCAGCACCCCCGCCGGGGGCGCATCTGAAGCTTTCTTT. Its translation is CASTPAGGASEAFF.

The CDR3 spells CASSLASGGGYTQYF. DNA for the CDR3: TGTGCCAGCAGCTTAGCTAGCGGGGGGGGTTATACGCAGTATTTT. The rearrangement uses TRBV7-2 and TRBJ2-3; 11 bases are a match to TRBD2. Germline loops: CDR1 SGHTA, CDR2 FQGNSA. The junction had 3 bases not matched to a gene; V was cut back by 0 bases and J by 7 bases. The CDR3 has 15 residues.

V usage is TRBV12-3 or TRBV12-4 and J usage is TRBJ1-6, with a tentative D call TRBD1 (6 bases). The V gene lost 4 bases and the J gene lost 8 bases, with 15 bases spanning the gap. The CDR3 covers 15 residues. The CDR3 is CASSSGTSRYSPLHF. CDR3 DNA: TGTGCCAGCAGTTCCGGGACATCAAGATATTCACCCCTCCACTTT.

J is TRBJ2-7 and V is TRBV28, with D possibly TRBD1 on 5 matching bases. The CDR3 runs to 11 residues. The V end lost 5 bases, the J end lost 7 bases, and 9 bases lay between the germline ends. The germline gives CDR1 MDHEN, CDR2 SYDVKM. The CDR3 DNA reads TGTGCCAGCAGTGCTAGGGGTGAGCAGTACGTC. Protein: CASSARGEQYV.